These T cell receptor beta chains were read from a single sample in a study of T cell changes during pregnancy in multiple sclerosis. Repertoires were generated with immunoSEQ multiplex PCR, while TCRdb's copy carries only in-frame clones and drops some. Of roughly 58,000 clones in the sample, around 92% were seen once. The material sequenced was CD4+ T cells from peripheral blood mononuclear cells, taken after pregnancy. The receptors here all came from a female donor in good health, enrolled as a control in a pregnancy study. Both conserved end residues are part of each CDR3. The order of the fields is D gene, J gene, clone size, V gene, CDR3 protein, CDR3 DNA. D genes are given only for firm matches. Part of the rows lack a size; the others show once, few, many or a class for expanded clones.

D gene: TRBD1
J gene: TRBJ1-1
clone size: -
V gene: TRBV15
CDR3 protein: CATSRRGQLNTEAFF
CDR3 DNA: TGTGCCACCAGCAGACGGGGACAGCTGAACACTGAAGCTTTCTTT

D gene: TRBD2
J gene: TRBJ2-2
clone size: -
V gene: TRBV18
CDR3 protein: CASSPLASGTGELFF
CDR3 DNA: TGTGCCAGCTCACCACTGGCTAGCGGTACCGGGGAGCTGTTTTTT

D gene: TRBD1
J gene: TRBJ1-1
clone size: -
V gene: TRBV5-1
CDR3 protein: CASSYKPTFGTGVTEAFF
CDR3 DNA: TGCGCCAGCAGCTATAAACCCACATTCGGGACAGGGGTGACTGAAGCTTTCTTT

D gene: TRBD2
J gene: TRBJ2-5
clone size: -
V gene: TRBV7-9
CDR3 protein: CASSPPGLAQETQYF
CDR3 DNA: TGTGCCAGCAGCCCGCCGGGACTAGCCCAAGAGACCCAGTACTTC

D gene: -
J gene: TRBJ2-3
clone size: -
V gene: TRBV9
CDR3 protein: CASSVAVRDSSTDTQYF
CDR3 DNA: TGTGCCAGCAGCGTAGCAGTTCGGGATTCTAGCACAGATACGCAGTATTTT

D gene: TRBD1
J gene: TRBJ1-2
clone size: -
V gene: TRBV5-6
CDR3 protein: CASSANPGQGNYGYTF
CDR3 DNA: TGTGCCAGCAGCGCAAATCCGGGACAGGGAAACTATGGCTACACCTTC

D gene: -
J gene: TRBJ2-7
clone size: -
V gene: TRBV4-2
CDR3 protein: CASSQDTSSSYEQYF
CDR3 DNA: TGTGCCAGCAGCCAAGATACTAGCTCTTCCTACGAGCAGTACTTC

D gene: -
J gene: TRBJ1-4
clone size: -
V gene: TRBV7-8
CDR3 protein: CASSLFIGSSTNEKLFF
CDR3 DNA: TGTGCCAGCAGCTTATTTATCGGGTCATCAACTAATGAAAAACTGTTTTTT

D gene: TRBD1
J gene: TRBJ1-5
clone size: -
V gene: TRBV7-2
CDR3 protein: CASSQGGQGSPGEPQHF
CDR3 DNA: TGTGCCAGCAGTCAGGGGGGACAGGGTTCCCCCGGTGAGCCCCAGCATTTT

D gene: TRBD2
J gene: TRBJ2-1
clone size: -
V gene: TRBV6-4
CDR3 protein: CASSASGGAGEQFF
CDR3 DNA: TGTGCCAGCAGTGCTAGCGGGGGGGCAGGTGAGCAGTTCTTC

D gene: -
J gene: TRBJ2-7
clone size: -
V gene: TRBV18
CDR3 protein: CASSPSDTSYEQYF
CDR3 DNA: TGTGCCAGCTCACCCTCAGACACCTCCTACGAGCAGTACTTC

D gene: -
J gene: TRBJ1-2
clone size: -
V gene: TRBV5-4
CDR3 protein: CASRGGGTYTF
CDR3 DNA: TGTGCCAGCAGGGGGGGTGGGACCTACACCTTC

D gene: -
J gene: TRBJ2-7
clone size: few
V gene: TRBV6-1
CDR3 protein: CASSEPRADEQYF
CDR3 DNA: TGTGCCAGCAGTGAACCCAGGGCGGACGAGCAGTACTTC

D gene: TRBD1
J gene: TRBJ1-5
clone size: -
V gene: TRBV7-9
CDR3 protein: CASSPQWDRGVGNQPQHF
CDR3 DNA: TGTGCCAGCAGCCCGCAATGGGACAGGGGGGTGGGCAATCAGCCCCAGCATTTT

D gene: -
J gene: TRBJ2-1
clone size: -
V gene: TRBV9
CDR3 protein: CASSVGAGSYNEQFF
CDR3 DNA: TGTGCCAGCAGCGTAGGGGCGGGGTCTTACAATGAGCAGTTCTTC

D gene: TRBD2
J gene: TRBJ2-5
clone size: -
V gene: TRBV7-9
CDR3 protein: CAGGREGETQYF
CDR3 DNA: TGTGCCGGGGGTCGGGAGGGAGAGACCCAGTACTTC

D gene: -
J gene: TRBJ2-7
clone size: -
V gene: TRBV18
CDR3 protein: CASSQRSLYEQYF
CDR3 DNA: TGTGCCAGCTCACAAAGAAGCCTTTACGAGCAGTACTTC

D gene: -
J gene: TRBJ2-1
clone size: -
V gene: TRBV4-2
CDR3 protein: CASSQEALPYNEQFF
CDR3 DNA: TGTGCCAGCAGCCAAGAAGCACTTCCTTACAATGAGCAGTTCTTC

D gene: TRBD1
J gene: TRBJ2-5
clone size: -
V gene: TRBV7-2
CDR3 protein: CASSLGYRGWETQYF
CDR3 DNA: TGTGCCAGCAGCTTAGGTTACAGGGGGTGGGAGACCCAGTACTTC

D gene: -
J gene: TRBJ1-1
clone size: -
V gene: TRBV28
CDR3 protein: CASRGQTNTEAFF
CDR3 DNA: TGTGCCAGCAGGGGGCAGACGAACACTGAAGCTTTCTTT

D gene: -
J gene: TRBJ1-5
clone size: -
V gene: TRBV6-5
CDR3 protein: CASSSGSGKRPQHF
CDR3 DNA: TGTGCCAGCAGCTCGGGGAGCGGAAAACGGCCCCAGCATTTT

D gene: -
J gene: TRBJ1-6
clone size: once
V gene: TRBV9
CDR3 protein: CASSVGTTNSPLHF
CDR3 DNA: TGTGCCAGCAGCGTAGGGACAACCAATTCACCCCTCCACTTT

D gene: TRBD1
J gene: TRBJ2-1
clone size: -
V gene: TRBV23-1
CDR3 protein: CASSQFSGQGVGCEQFF
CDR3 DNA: TGCGCCAGCAGTCAATTTTCTGGGCAGGGGGTCGGGTGTGAGCAGTTCTTC

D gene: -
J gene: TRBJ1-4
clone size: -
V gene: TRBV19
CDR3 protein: CASSISAAEKLFF
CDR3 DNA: TGTGCCAGTAGTATTTCGGCGGCTGAAAAACTGTTTTTT

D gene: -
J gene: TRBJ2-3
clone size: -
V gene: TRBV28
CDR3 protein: CASTRVHTQYF
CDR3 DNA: TGTGCCAGCACCAGGGTACATACGCAGTATTTT

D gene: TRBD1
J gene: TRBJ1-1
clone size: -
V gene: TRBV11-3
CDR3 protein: CASSSGGLNTEAFF
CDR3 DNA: TGTGCCAGCAGCTCAGGGGGCCTGAACACTGAAGCTTTCTTT

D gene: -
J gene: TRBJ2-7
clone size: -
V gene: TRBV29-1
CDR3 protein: CSVEGEITYEQYF
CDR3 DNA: TGCAGCGTTGAAGGAGAAATAACCTACGAGCAGTACTTC

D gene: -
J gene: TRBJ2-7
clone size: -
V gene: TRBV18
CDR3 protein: CASSPTGNTSSSYEQYF
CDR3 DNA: TGTGCCAGCTCACCTACAGGGAACACATCCTCCTCCTACGAGCAGTACTTC

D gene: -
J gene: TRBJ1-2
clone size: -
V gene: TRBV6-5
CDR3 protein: CASTPPQIGGYTF
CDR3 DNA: TGTGCCAGCACCCCGCCCCAGATTGGCGGCTACACCTTC

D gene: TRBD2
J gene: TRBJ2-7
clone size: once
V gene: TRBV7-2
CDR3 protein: CASSLQGSGGVSSYEQYF
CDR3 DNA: TGTGCCAGCAGCTTACAGGGTAGCGGGGGGGTGAGCTCCTACGAGCAGTACTTC

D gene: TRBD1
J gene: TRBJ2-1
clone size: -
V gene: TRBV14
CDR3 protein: CASSYGQGSYNEQFF
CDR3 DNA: TGTGCCAGCAGCTATGGACAGGGGTCCTACAATGAGCAGTTCTTC

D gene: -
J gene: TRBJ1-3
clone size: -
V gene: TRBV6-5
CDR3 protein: CASRVDRSSGNTIYF
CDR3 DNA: TGTGCCAGCAGAGTTGACAGGAGCTCTGGAAACACCATATATTTT

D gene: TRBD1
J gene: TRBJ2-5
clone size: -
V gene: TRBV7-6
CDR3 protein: CASSFAGTGLETQYF
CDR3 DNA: TGTGCCAGCAGCTTTGCCGGGACAGGGTTGGAGACCCAGTACTTC

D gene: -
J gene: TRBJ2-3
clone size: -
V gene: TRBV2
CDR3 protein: CASSWRGDTQYF
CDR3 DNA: TGTGCCAGCAGTTGGCGGGGAGATACGCAGTATTTT

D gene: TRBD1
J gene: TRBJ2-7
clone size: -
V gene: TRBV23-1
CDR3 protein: CASSQRSPDRVQPYEQYF
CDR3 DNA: TGTGCCAGCAGTCAACGCTCCCCCGACAGGGTGCAACCCTACGAGCAGTACTTC

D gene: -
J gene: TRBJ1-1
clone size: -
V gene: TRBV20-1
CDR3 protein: CSAREDSGAFF
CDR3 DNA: TGCAGTGCTAGAGAGGATAGCGGGGCTTTCTTT

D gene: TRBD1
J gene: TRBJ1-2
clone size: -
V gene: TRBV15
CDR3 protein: CATSRDLAGGTMGGYTF
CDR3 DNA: TGTGCCACCAGCAGAGATCTGGCAGGGGGCACTATGGGTGGCTACACCTTC

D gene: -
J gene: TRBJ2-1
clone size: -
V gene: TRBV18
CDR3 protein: CASSPDRYNEQFF
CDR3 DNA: TGTGCCAGCTCACCTGACAGATACAATGAGCAGTTCTTC

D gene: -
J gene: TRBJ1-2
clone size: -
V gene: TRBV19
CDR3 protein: CASSYGGHYGYTF
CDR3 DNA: TGTGCCAGTAGTTACGGGGGGCACTATGGCTACACCTTC

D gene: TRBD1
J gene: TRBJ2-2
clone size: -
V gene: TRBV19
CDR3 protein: CASSRPTGSDTGELFF
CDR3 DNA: TGTGCCAGTAGCCGACCGACAGGGTCTGACACCGGGGAGCTGTTTTTT

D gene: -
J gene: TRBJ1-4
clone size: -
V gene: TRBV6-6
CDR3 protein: CASSYDREKLFF
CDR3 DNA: TGTGCCAGCAGTTACGACAGGGAAAAACTGTTTTTT

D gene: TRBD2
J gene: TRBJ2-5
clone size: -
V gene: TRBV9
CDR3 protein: CASSQGLAGGETQYF
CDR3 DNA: TGTGCCAGCAGCCAGGGACTAGCGGGGGGGGAGACCCAGTACTTC

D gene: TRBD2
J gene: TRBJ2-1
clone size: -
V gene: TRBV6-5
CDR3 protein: CASRGLPYNEQFF
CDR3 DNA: TGTGCCAGCAGGGGACTACCCTACAATGAGCAGTTCTTC

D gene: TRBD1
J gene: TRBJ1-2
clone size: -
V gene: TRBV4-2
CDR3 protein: CASSQDRDRGQNYGYTF
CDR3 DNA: TGTGCCAGCAGCCAAGATAGGGACAGGGGGCAAAACTATGGCTACACCTTC

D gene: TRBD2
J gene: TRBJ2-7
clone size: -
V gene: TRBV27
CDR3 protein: CASSLRWAGGPSAEQYF
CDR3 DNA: TGTGCCAGCAGTTTAAGATGGGCGGGGGGCCCTTCGGCCGAGCAGTACTTC

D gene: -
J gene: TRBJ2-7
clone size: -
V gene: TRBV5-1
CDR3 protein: CASSLFAESYEQYF
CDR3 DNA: TGCGCCAGCAGCCTCTTCGCGGAATCCTACGAGCAGTACTTC

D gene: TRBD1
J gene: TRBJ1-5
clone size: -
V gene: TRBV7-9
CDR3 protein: CASSSGTGDFQPQHF
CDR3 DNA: TGTGCCAGCAGTTCCGGGACAGGGGATTTCCAGCCCCAGCATTTT

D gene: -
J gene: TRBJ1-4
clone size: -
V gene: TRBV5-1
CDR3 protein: CASSLNQGITNEKLFF
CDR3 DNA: TGCGCCAGCAGCTTGAACCAGGGGATTACTAATGAAAAACTGTTTTTT

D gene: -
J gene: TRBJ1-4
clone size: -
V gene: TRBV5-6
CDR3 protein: CASSLVGGLNEKLFF
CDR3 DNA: TGTGCCAGCAGCTTGGTAGGGGGATTAAATGAAAAACTGTTTTTT

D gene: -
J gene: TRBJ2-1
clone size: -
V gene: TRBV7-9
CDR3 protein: CASSQGGQGEYNEQFF
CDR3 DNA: TGTGCCAGCAGCCAAGGGGGGCAGGGGGAATACAATGAGCAGTTCTTC

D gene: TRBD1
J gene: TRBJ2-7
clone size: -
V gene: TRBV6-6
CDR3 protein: CASSYGQGSNYEQYF
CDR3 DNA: TGTGCCAGCAGTTATGGACAGGGCAGTAACTACGAGCAGTACTTC

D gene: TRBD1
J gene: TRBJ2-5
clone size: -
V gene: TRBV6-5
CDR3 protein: CASSWTGSQETQYF
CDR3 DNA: TGTGCCAGCAGTTGGACAGGGAGCCAAGAGACCCAGTACTTC

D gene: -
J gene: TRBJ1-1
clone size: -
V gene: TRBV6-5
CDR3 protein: CASTSRQIDTEAFF
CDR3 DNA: TGTGCCAGCACTTCGAGGCAAATCGACACTGAAGCTTTCTTT

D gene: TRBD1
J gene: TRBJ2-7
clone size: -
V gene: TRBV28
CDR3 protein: CASSSAQGAFYEQYF
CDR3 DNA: TGTGCCAGCAGCTCCGCGCAGGGGGCTTTTTACGAGCAGTACTTC

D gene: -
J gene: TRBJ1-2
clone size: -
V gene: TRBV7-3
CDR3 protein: CASSPGPQMTGGYTF
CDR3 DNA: TGTGCCAGCAGCCCCGGCCCCCAAATGACGGGGGGCTACACCTTC

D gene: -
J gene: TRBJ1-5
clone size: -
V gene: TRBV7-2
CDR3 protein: CASSLRDKGYSNQPQHF
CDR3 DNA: TGTGCCAGCAGCTTACGTGACAAGGGGTATAGCAATCAGCCCCAGCATTTT

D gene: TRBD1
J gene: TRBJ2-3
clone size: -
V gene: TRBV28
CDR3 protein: CASSLWGQGVDTQYF
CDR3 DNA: TGTGCCAGCAGTTTATGGGGGCAGGGGGTAGATACGCAGTATTTT

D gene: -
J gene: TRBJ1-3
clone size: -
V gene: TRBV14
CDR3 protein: CASSNPGAHSGNTIYF
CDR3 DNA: TGTGCCAGCAGCAACCCAGGGGCCCACTCTGGAAACACCATATATTTT

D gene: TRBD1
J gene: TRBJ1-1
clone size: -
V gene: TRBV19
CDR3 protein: CASSMGQGYTEAFF
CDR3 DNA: TGTGCCAGTAGTATGGGACAGGGTTATACTGAAGCTTTCTTT

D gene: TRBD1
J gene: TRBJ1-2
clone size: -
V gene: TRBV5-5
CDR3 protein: CASSLHTGGNTF
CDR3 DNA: TGTGCCAGCAGCCTACACACAGGGGGCAACACCTTC